These 21 T cell receptor beta chains came from one sample sequenced in a study of regulatory T cells in long-lasting Graves disease. TCR beta libraries were built with iRepertoire HTBI primers and Arm-PCR of CDR3 regions. TCRdb re-analysed the multiplex PCR reads in MiXCR, keeping a single row per CDR3 protein. The sample yields about 470,000 distinct CDR3 sequences, less than 25% seen once. The time point: persistent/refractory GD, antithyroid drugs over 5 years with positive TRAb. After RNA was extracted from PBMCs, the TCR library was made from it. The sample was peripheral blood mononuclear cells (PBMCs), taken when the disease was refractory, from a patient treated with antithyroid drugs. The source of these receptors is a female donor with Graves disease.

The gene calls are TRBV20-1 and TRBJ1-2; D might be TRBD1 (5 bases). The CDR3 extends over 16 amino acids. The germline CDR1 and CDR2 sequences are DFQATT and SNEGSKA (reference sequence). V was pared by 1 base and J by 2 bases, with 17 bases between. Written as DNA, the CDR3 is TGCAGTGCTAGAGGGTCGAGGGGAGGGTCGAACTATGGCTACACCTTC. This gives the protein CSARGSRGGSNYGYTF.

This clonotype was seen a single time. The chain uses TRBV5-1 and TRBJ1-1, with a tentative D call TRBD1 (5 bases). The CDR3 is 15 residues long. The ends were cut back, 1 base at V and 3 bases at J, with 13 bases in the middle. The germline CDR1 and CDR2 sequences are SGHRS and YFSETQ. For the CDR3, the DNA is TGCGCCAGCAGCTTGAGGGCCCCGGGGGACACTGAAGCTTTCTTT. Translated, it gives CASSLRAPGDTEAFF.

This clonotype has ten or more counts. V usage is TRBV6-5 and J usage is TRBJ2-7; a weak D match, TRBD2 (6 bases). This CDR3 region has 13 residues. V lost 0 bases, J lost 7 bases, and 10 bases lay in between. Germline CDR1 and CDR2: MNHEY and SVGAGI. The CDR3 DNA sequence: TGTGCCAGCAGTTACTCAGTGGCGGGGGAGCAGTACTTC. Protein product: CASSYSVAGEQYF.

This clonotype was counted ten times or more. This chain links TRBV6-1 with TRBJ2-7; tentatively, D is TRBD1 (5 bases). The CDR3 has 15 amino acids. The germline V and J ends were trimmed by 0 bases and 2 bases, with 11 bases remaining between them. Germline-derived CDR1 and CDR2 are MNHNS and SASEGT. This CDR3 is CASSEAGAPPYEQYF. For the CDR3, the DNA is TGTGCCAGCAGTGAAGCTGGGGCGCCACCCTACGAGCAGTACTTC.

Only a few counts were recorded for this clonotype. The chain joins TRBV12-3 or TRBV12-4 to TRBJ2-6; D may match TRBD1 or TRBD2 (5 bases each). Trimming pared 6 bases from V and 1 base from J, leaving 10 bases between. The CDR3 contains 15 residues. CDR3 DNA: TGTGCCAGCAGGAGCTGGGGGTCTGGGGCCAACGTCCTGACTTTC. It is translated as CASRSWGSGANVLTF.

The sample holds one count of this clonotype. The gene calls are TRBV4-1 and TRBJ2-2; D unresolved. V lost 4 bases and J 3 bases, leaving 15 bases between the germline ends. There are 16 residues in the CDR3. Germline-derived CDR1 and CDR2 are MGHRA and YSYEKL. The CDR3 here is CASSPTWFLDTGELFF. CDR3 DNA sequence: TGCGCCAGCAGCCCCACTTGGTTCCTGGACACCGGGGAGCTGTTTTTT.

This clonotype was found a few times. This sequence joins TRBV10-3 and TRBJ1-1; no firm D call. This CDR3 is 14 amino acids long. Germline V gives CDR1 ENHRY, CDR2 SYGVKD. Trimming cost V 4 bases and J 5 bases, with 14 bases left between them. The CDR3 region is CAISAAEMGTEAFF. In DNA form, the CDR3 reads TGTGCCATCAGTGCCGCGGAAATGGGGACTGAAGCTTTCTTT.

This clonotype was observed a few times. V is TRBV10-1 and J is TRBJ2-5; no definite D call. The germline V gene encodes CDR1 WNHNN and CDR2 SYGVQD (reference sequence). This CDR3 comprises 12 residues. V lost 0 bases, J lost 5 bases, and 4 bases lay in between. The CDR3 sequence is CASSESGETQYF. In nucleotides, the CDR3 is TGCGCCAGCAGTGAGTCCGGCGAGACCCAGTACTTC.

The J gene is TRBJ1-5, the V gene TRBV24-1; 7 bases agree with TRBD1. Per the germline V gene, CDR1 is KGHDR and CDR2 is SFDVKD. This CDR3 region has 12 residues. The V segment lost 1 base and the J segment 16 bases; nucleotides outside the gene matches: 6. The CDR3 DNA reads as TGTGCCACCAGTGATTTCAGGGGGGCTTCACATTTT. This codes for CATSDFRGASHF.

This clonotype was detected a few times. The chain employs TRBV5-4 and TRBJ2-7, with D perhaps TRBD1 or TRBD2 (5 bases each). Germline V gene data show CDR1 as SGHNT and CDR2 as YYREEE (reference sequence). V shed 4 bases and J shed 6 bases, with 20 bases lying between them. This CDR3 has 15 residues. The CDR3 here is CASSPRDVGGGEQYF. The CDR3 nucleotides are TGTGCCAGCAGCCCCCGGGACGTCGGTGGGGGCGAGCAGTACTTC.

Ten or more counts support this clonotype. The J gene is TRBJ2-5, the V gene TRBV6-9, with 7 bases identical to TRBD2. CDR3 length: 15 amino acids. Germline values: CDR1 MNHGY, CDR2 SVAAGI. The V segment lost 3 bases and the J segment 5 bases; nucleotides outside the gene matches: 9. CDR3 coding DNA: TGTGCCAGCAGTTACGGCGGGAGCGTATTCGAGACCCAGTACTTC. Translated: CASSYGGSVFETQYF.

The J gene is TRBJ2-7, the V gene TRBV6-2 or TRBV6-3; D gene unclear. Germline CDR1 and CDR2: MNHEY and SVGEGT. Trimming took off 3 bases at V and 7 bases at J, with 10 bases between the two ends. CDR3 length: 12 residues. The CDR3 region has the DNA TGTGCCAGCAGTTATTCATCGCCTGAGCAGTACTTC. Translating it yields CASSYSSPEQYF.

This clonotype was seen many times. The genes are TRBV16 and TRBJ1-2, with a tentative D call TRBD1 (5 bases). V was trimmed by 0 bases and J by 3 bases, leaving 8 bases between them. Germline loops: CDR1 KGHSY, CDR2 FQNENV. This CDR3 contains 14 residues. The CDR3 DNA is TGTGCCAGCAGCCAATCGCGCAGGGACTATGGCTACACCTTC. Its protein is CASSQSRRDYGYTF.

This clonotype was counted at least ten times. The rearrangement uses TRBV27 and TRBJ1-2, with 7 bases aligning to TRBD1. CDR1 is MNHEY, CDR2 SMNVEV, per germline (reference sequence). The CDR3 consists of 14 residues. V lost 0 bases to trimming and J lost 6 bases; unmatched junction nucleotides: 4. CDR3 sequence: CASSLSGGGDGYTF. The CDR3 DNA reads TGTGCCAGCAGTTTATCGGGAGGGGGCGATGGCTACACCTTC.

V gene TRBV15 combines with J gene TRBJ2-2; D uncertain. CDR1 LNHNV and CDR2 YYDKDF come from the germline V gene (reference sequence). Trimming stripped 9 bases from V and 3 bases from J, with 14 bases between. This CDR3 has 14 residues. CDR3 region: CATRAAADTGELFF. In nucleotides, the CDR3 is TGTGCCACTCGGGCAGCCGCCGACACCGGGGAGCTGTTTTTT. Filled out from reference TRBV15 and TRBJ2-2, the complete variable domain reads DAMVIQNPRYQVTQFGKPVTLSCSQTLNHNVMYWYQQKSSQAPKLLFHYYDKDFNNEADTPDNFQSRRPNTSFCFLDIRSPGLGDTAMYLCATRAAADTGELFFGEGSRLTVL.

Concerning this clonotype: This sequence may be a read error, since a much larger clone differs from it by one base. The genes are TRBV30 and TRBJ2-5; D is ambiguous. Trimming pared 5 bases from V and 4 bases from J, leaving 17 bases between. The V gene's germline CDR1 is GTSNPN and CDR2 SVGIG (reference sequence). The CDR3 is 14 amino acids. The DNA of the CDR3 is TGTGCCTGGGGAGAAGGGTCAGATGGAGAGACCCAGTACTTC. Translation gives CAWGEGSDGETQYF.

The CDR3 loop is CARNSPEQTPEAFF. Written as DNA, the CDR3 is TGTGCCAGAAATTCTCCGGAACAAACGCCTGAAGCTTTCTTT. The chain has TRBV2 and TRBJ1-1; no clear D. CDR3 length: 14 amino acids. V lost 9 bases to trimming and J lost 6 bases, with 20 bases between them. Germline CDR1 and CDR2: SNHLY and FYNNEI.

The gene calls are TRBV7-9 and TRBJ2-7; TRBD1 matches at 11 bases. This CDR3 is built from 18 residues. CDR1 is SEHNR, CDR2 FQNEAQ, per germline (reference sequence). V was clipped by 3 bases and J by 1 base; unmatched bases: 11. The DNA for the CDR3 is TGTGCCAGCAGCTTCCCTAGATCGGACAGGGGGCCGTCCTACGAGCAGTACTTC. Protein product: CASSFPRSDRGPSYEQYF.

This clonotype was counted ten times or more. V and J are TRBV5-1 and TRBJ1-1, with D possibly being TRBD1 (6 bases). The germline V gene has CDR1 SGHRS and CDR2 YFSETQ. The CDR3 contains 12 residues. The V gene lost 2 bases and the J gene lost 11 bases, with 13 bases spanning the gap. The CDR3 DNA follows: TGCGCCAGCAGCTTACTACAGGGTGACGCTTTCTTT. Its translation is CASSLLQGDAFF.

This clonotype has a count of ten or more. The chain uses TRBV3-1 and TRBJ2-5; no definite D call. The V gene lost 2 bases and the J gene lost 4 bases, with 14 bases spanning the gap. Germline CDR1 is LGHDT and CDR2 is YNNKEL (reference sequence). CDR3 length: 15 amino acids. In DNA form, the CDR3 reads TGTGCCAGCAGCCAACGTTTATTCGACGGAGAGACCCAGTACTTC. Translation: CASSQRLFDGETQYF.

This clonotype has at least ten counts. The chain links TRBV6-1 to TRBJ2-7; TRBD1 is a possible D gene (5 bases). The germline gives CDR1 MNHNS, CDR2 SASEGT. This CDR3 has 12 amino acids. With 8 bases removed from V and 5 bases from J, the gap between germline ends came to 13 bases. CDR3 sequence: CASRQGSNEQYF. CDR3 coding DNA: TGTGCCAGCCGGCAGGGATCTAACGAGCAGTACTTC.